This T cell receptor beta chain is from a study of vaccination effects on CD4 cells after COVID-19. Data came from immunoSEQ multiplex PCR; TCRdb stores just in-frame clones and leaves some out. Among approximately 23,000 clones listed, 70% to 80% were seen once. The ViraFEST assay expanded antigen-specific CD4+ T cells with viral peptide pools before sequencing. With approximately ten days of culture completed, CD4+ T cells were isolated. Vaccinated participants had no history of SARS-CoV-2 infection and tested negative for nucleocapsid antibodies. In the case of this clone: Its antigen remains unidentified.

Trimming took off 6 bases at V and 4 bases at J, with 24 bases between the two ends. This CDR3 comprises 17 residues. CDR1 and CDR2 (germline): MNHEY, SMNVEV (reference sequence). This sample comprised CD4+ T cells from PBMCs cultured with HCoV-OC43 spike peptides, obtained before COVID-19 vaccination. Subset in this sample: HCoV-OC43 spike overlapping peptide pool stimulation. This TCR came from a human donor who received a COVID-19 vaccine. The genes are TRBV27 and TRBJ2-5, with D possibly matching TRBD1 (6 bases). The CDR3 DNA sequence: TGTGCCAGCAGCCCGAGGACCTCACTAGGGGGTGGAGAGACCCAGTACTTC. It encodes CASSPRTSLGGGETQYF.